This entry is about one TCR beta chain. Its antigen is unknown. These data are taken from a study of cytotoxic CD8 clonotypes in ibrutinib-treated CLL. Whole-study results and caveats: Clonality (at baseline) was higher than in age-matched healthy donors and tracked circulating CD8+ T-cell counts.

TCRdb's table, derived via immunoSEQ multiplex PCR, lists solely in-frame clones and lacks some. The repertoire holds over 130,000 clones, around 80% seen once, with about 7.6% in the top ten. Material: PBMCs, obtained after 36 months of ibrutinib treatment. This clonotype was obtained from a human donor with chronic lymphocytic leukemia.

CDR3 DNA: TGTGCCAGCAGCCCCGGGACTAGCACAGATACGCAGTATTTT. Translation: CASSPGTSTDTQYF. The chain carries TRBV11-2 and TRBJ2-3; D is perhaps TRBD2 (6 bases). V shed 5 bases and J shed 0 bases, with 9 bases lying between them. The CDR3 is 14 amino acids. Germline CDR1 reads SGHAT; CDR2 reads FQNNGV. Together with reference TRBV11-2 and TRBJ2-3, the CDR3 gives the full variable domain: EAGVAQSPRYKIIEKRQSVAFWCNPISGHATLYWYQQILGQGPKLLIQFQNNGVVDDSQLPKDRFSAERLKGVDSTLKIQPAKLEDSAVYLCASSPGTSTDTQYFGPGTRLTVL.